Presented here are 17 T cell receptor beta chains from one specimen sequenced in a study of blood T cell repertoires in COVID-19. Assay: immunoSEQ multiplex PCR; the TCRdb copy retains only in-frame clones and omits some. The data show some 200,000 clones, around 80% seen once. The sequenced material came from peripheral blood. The receptors stem from a woman older than 75 with acute or convalescent COVID-19.

This clone was observed once. The CDR3 DNA is TGTGCCAGCAGCGAGGGACTAGCGGGGGGTATTAGCTACGAGCAGTACTTC. The encoded protein is CASSEGLAGGISYEQYF. The chain links TRBV5-4 to TRBJ2-7, with TRBD2 matching over 15 bases. The germline V gene encodes CDR1 SGHNT and CDR2 YYREEE (reference sequence). The V gene end was trimmed by 4 bases and the J gene end by 3 bases; junction bases not matched to a gene: 8. The CDR3 loop spans 17 amino acids.

CDR3 protein: CASSLGSTGELFF. The DNA for the CDR3 is TGTGCCAGCAGTTTGGGCAGCACCGGGGAGCTGTTTTTT. The chain is built from TRBV12-3 or TRBV12-4 and TRBJ2-2; no reliable D call. V lost 3 bases and J 4 bases, leaving 6 bases between the germline ends. This CDR3 has 13 amino acids.

J is TRBJ1-2 and V is TRBV5-1; 8 positions agree with TRBD1. V dropped 0 bases and J dropped 8; count of bases not matched to a gene: 3. Germline lookup yields CDR1 SGHRS and CDR2 YFSETQ. This CDR3 is 13 amino acids long. CDR3 in DNA: TGCGCCAGCAGCTTGGACAGGGGGTGGGGCTACACCTTC. This gives the protein CASSLDRGWGYTF.

Concerning this clone: Sequence at one end of the junction differs from germline and may be a read error. The chain employs TRBV9 and TRBJ2-6; D might be TRBD1 (5 bases). The CDR3 runs 14 residues. Germline V gene sequence: CDR1 SGDLS, CDR2 YYNGEE. The CDR3 reads CASSLQGGTNVLTF. CDR3 in DNA: TGTGCCAGCAGCCTCCAGGGTGGGACCAACGTCCTGACTTTC.

The J gene is TRBJ2-3, the V gene TRBV7-9; the D gene is possibly TRBD2 (6 bases). The CDR3 runs 14 residues. Germline assignment: CDR1 SEHNR and CDR2 FQNEAQ (reference sequence). Trimming pared 1 base from V and 2 bases from J, leaving 7 bases between. The CDR3 loop is CASSLGTNTDTQYF. The CDR3 DNA is TGTGCCAGCAGCTTAGGGACTAACACAGATACGCAGTATTTT.

This chain connects TRBV5-1 to TRBJ1-1; tentative D call: TRBD1 (6 bases). CDR1 SGHRS and CDR2 YFSETQ come from the germline V gene. Between the trimmed V and J ends, which lost 3 bases and 2 bases, there was a span of 11 bases. This CDR3 is built from 14 residues. CDR3 protein: CASSSDSPNTEAFF. The CDR3 DNA reads as TGCGCCAGCAGCTCGGACAGCCCAAACACTGAAGCTTTCTTT.

The chain is built from TRBV4-1 and TRBJ2-6, with unresolved D. Trimming stripped 2 bases from V and 4 bases from J, with 6 bases between. Germline V gene lookup returns CDR1 MGHRA and CDR2 YSYEKL. CDR3 length equals 14 residues. The CDR3 loop reads CASSQYAGANVLTF. The CDR3 bases are TGCGCCAGCAGCCAATATGCGGGGGCCAACGTCCTGACTTTC.

CDR3 region: CASSFRQTYEQYF. The CDR3 DNA is TGTGCCAGCAGTTTTCGACAGACCTACGAGCAGTACTTC. The V gene is TRBV28, the J gene TRBJ2-7, with D possibly matching TRBD1 (5 bases). The CDR3 consists of 13 residues. Germline assignment: CDR1 MDHEN and CDR2 SYDVKM. The V gene lost 3 bases and the J gene lost 2 bases, with 8 bases spanning the gap.

This chain uses TRBV3-1 (or the pseudogene TRBV3-2) with TRBJ2-5; no clear D gene. This CDR3 contains 12 residues. Trimming left V 0 bases short and J 5 bases short, with 4 bases between. The germline V gene has CDR1 LGHDT and CDR2 YNNKEL (reference sequence). The CDR3 loop is CASSQDLETQYF. CDR3 nucleotides: TGTGCCAGCAGCCAAGATCTGGAGACCCAGTACTTC.

The genes are TRBV28 and TRBJ2-2; D gene unclear. The germline V gene encodes CDR1 MDHEN and CDR2 SYDVKM. CDR3 length: 13 residues. Trimming removed 5 bases at V and 6 bases at J, with 10 bases between. CDR3 amino acids: CASSRSRAGELFF. The CDR3 coding sequence is TGTGCCAGCAGTCGATCGCGCGCCGGGGAGCTGTTTTTT.

CDR3 amino acids: CASSPMTDSPLHF. CDR3 coding DNA: TGTGCCAGCAGTCCCATGACAGATTCACCCCTCCACTTT. The rearrangement links TRBV27 to TRBJ1-6; a weak D match, TRBD1 (5 bases). This CDR3 region has 13 residues. The germline V and J ends were trimmed by 5 bases and 8 bases, with 10 bases remaining between them. Germline loops: CDR1 MNHEY, CDR2 SMNVEV (reference sequence).

The V call is TRBV10-3, the J call TRBJ1-1, with 7 bases identical to TRBD1. This CDR3 has 13 amino acids. V lost 11 bases and J lost 6; bases outside the gene matches: 12. Germline lookup yields CDR1 ENHRY and CDR2 SYGVKD. In nucleotides, the CDR3 is TGTGCCTCGTGGCCTGACAGGGACTCTGAAGCTTTCTTT. It encodes CASWPDRDSEAFF.

The chain combines TRBV9 with TRBJ2-1; D ambiguous. CDR1 and CDR2 (germline): SGDLS, YYNGEE. V gave up 4 bases and J gave up 8 bases, with 16 bases separating them. The CDR3 is 14 amino acids. For the CDR3, the DNA is TGTGCCAGCAGCCCTTTACCTTTTGAGGATGAGCAGTTCTTC. It codes for CASSPLPFEDEQFF.

The chain employs TRBV7-6 and TRBJ2-7, with 11 bases fitting TRBD1. CDR1 and CDR2 (germline): SGHVS, FNYEAQ. The V and J ends lost 5 bases and 1 base, in that order; junction bases with no gene match: 10. This CDR3 comprises 17 residues. The CDR3 reads CASSRLGTGGGSYEQYF. The CDR3 coding sequence is TGTGCCAGCAGCCGATTAGGGACAGGGGGTGGTTCCTACGAGCAGTACTTC.

This rearrangement joins TRBV5-5 to TRBJ2-1; 9 bases align to TRBD2. Germline CDR1 is SGHKS and CDR2 is YYEKEE (reference sequence). CDR3 length: 15 amino acids. Trimming at V came to 0 bases and at J to 9 bases, leaving 7 bases not matched to a gene. Here the CDR3 reads CASSLAPREGTEQFF. As DNA, the CDR3 is TGTGCCAGCAGCTTGGCTCCGCGGGAGGGCACTGAGCAGTTCTTC.

The V and J genes are TRBV30 and TRBJ1-1; 11 nucleotides align to TRBD1. V dropped 2 bases and J dropped 8; count of bases not matched to a gene: 1. The CDR3 contains 12 residues. CDR1 and CDR2 (germline): GTSNPN, SVGIG (reference sequence). The CDR3 protein is CAWSRDRGEAFF. For the CDR3, the DNA is TGTGCCTGGAGTCGGGACAGGGGGGAAGCTTTCTTT.

The V gene is TRBV30, the J gene TRBJ2-7; TRBD2 aligns across 13 bases. Trimming cost V 5 bases and J 4 bases; bases outside gene matches: 5. This CDR3 comprises 14 residues. Germline CDR1 and CDR2: GTSNPN and SVGIG (reference sequence). The chain's CDR3 is CAWSPGLAGYEQYF. CDR3 DNA sequence: TGTGCCTGGTCTCCGGGACTAGCGGGATACGAGCAGTACTTC.